The source of this T cell receptor beta chain is a study of T-cell reconstitution after alpha-beta-depleted transplantation in children. The ends lost 4 bases at V and 12 bases at J; junction bases unmatched: 7. Germline CDR1 and CDR2: MNHEY and SVGAGI. This CDR3 is 13 amino acids long. Library preparation (for TCRbeta) was performed with unique molecular identifiers. A single record per CDR3 protein comes from TCRdb applying MiXCR to the PCR reads. The data hold approximately 490,000 distinct CDR3 sequences, with approximately 12% observed a single time. The specimen was PBMCs from the stem cell graft donor, collected from the stem cell graft. The source of this sequence is a human donor who donated a stem cell graft to a child with combined immunodeficiency. The chain recombines TRBV6-5 with TRBJ1-4, with 8 nucleotides matching TRBD1. The CDR3 loop is CASSSGTGMQLFF. In DNA, the CDR3 is TGTGCCAGCAGTTCCGGGACAGGCATGCAACTGTTTTTT.